The sequence of this T cell receptor beta chain was determined in a study of T-cell reconstitution after alpha-beta-depleted transplantation in children. General observations from the study: Several hundred expanded graft clones reportedly supplied alpha-beta T cells about two months after transplant. Newly made T cells mostly supplied T-cell counts and diversity one year after transplant.

Unique molecular identifiers were incorporated during preparation of the TCRbeta library. One entry per CDR3 protein results from TCRdb running MiXCR on the PCR reads. The table includes about 460,000 distinct CDR3 sequences, about 10% detected once. This clonotype has ten or more counts. As yet, its antigen is unknown. Germline V gene data show CDR1 as DFQATT and CDR2 as SNEGSKA (reference sequence). V dropped 1 base and J dropped 1 base, with 11 bases sitting between them. This CDR3 contains 15 residues. The starting material was PBMCs, mostly from graft donor cells, obtained 180 days after TCRalphabeta/CD19-depleted stem cell transplant. The TCR comes from a female patient aged 2-10 years who had a stem cell transplant for aplastic anemia, so the T cells may come from the graft donor. The rearrangement links TRBV20-1 to TRBJ2-1; D not resolved. The chain's CDR3 is CSARVGRASYNEQFF. CDR3 DNA sequence: TGCAGTGCTAGAGTCGGCCGGGCGTCCTACAATGAGCAGTTCTTC.